The 3 T cell receptor beta chains listed next were all sequenced from one sample in a study of CD8+CD57+ T cells in acquired aplastic anemia. Genomic DNA constituted the template upon which TCR beta VDJ and CDR3 profiling was performed. TCRdb fed the reads into MiXCR, producing one record per CDR3 protein. The data contain some 280,000 distinct CDR3 sequences, 55% to 65% of them singletons. Sequenced input: sorted CD4+, CD8+, or CD8+CD57+ T cells (not recorded which) from PBMCs. The receptors derive from a human donor with severe aplastic anemia or a healthy control (not recorded which).

The V and J genes are TRBV6-5 and TRBJ1-2; no clear D. This CDR3 contains 17 residues. V shed 2 bases and J shed 4 bases, with 20 bases lying between them. Per germline, CDR1 MNHEY and CDR2 SVGAGI. The CDR3 protein is CASSYVTGFSLSYGYTF. The DNA for the CDR3 is TGTGCCAGCAGTTACGTCACGGGGTTCAGCCTTTCCTATGGCTACACCTTC.

The sample holds many counts of this clonotype. This rearrangement joins TRBV5-1 to TRBJ2-2, with D perhaps matching TRBD2 (5 bases). V gave up 2 bases and J gave up 2 bases, with 7 bases separating them. This CDR3 spans 14 amino acids. Germline values: CDR1 SGHRS, CDR2 YFSETQ. This CDR3 is CASSFTGNTGELFF. DNA for the CDR3: TGCGCCAGCAGCTTCACGGGAAACACCGGGGAGCTGTTTTTT.

Only a few counts were recorded for this clonotype. The genes are TRBV2 and TRBJ2-2, with 9 bases lining up with TRBD2. The CDR3 covers 15 residues. Germline-derived CDR1 and CDR2 are SNHLY and FYNNEI. Trimming took 7 bases from V and 3 from J; bases not matched to a gene: 6. The CDR3 coding sequence is TGTGCCAGCAAATGGACTAGCGAGCACACCGGGGAGCTGTTTTTT. It translates to CASKWTSEHTGELFF.